This entry describes one T cell receptor (beta chain). The data belong to a study of T cell responses to AZD1222 COVID-19 vaccine. Assay used: immunoSEQ multiplex PCR; TCRdb lists only in-frame clones, some missing. The top ten hold approximately 3.4% of the sample, which has over 110,000 clones, 92% seen once. The CDR3 extends over 15 amino acids. V lost 3 bases to trimming and J lost 6 bases; unmatched junction nucleotides: 3. Per the germline V gene, CDR1 is MGHRA and CDR2 is YSYEKL. This receptor was taken from an adult in good health. The V and J genes are TRBV4-1 and TRBJ2-7; 15 bases agree with TRBD2. The material was peripheral blood, obtained on day 0 of AZD1222 vaccination. As DNA, the CDR3 is TGCGCCAGCAGCCAGGGACTAGCGGGAGGTTTCGAGCAGTACTTC. It translates to CASSQGLAGGFEQYF.